The 13 T cell receptor beta chains below come from one sample, sequenced in a study of CD4 T cells in relation to SARS-CoV-2 and coronaviruses. CD4+ T cells from unexposed donors were obtained before the COVID-19 pandemic (2011-2018). Libraries were prepared by immunoSEQ multiplex PCR; TCRdb keeps only in-frame clonotypes and omits some of them. The data contain about 68,000 clones, approximately 93% of them singletons. Input material: naive CD4+ T cells from PBMCs. As for subset: naive CD4+ T cells isolated by negative enrichment. The receptors originated from a human donor in good health.

The gene calls are TRBV5-1 and TRBJ2-3; 7 bases match TRBD2. Trimming removed 4 bases from V and 5 bases from J; junction bases left unmatched: 10. This CDR3 spans 15 amino acids. Germline V gene sequence: CDR1 SGHRS, CDR2 YFSETQ. The CDR3 protein is CASSVVLATGDTQYF. For the CDR3, the DNA is TGCGCCAGCAGCGTAGTACTAGCGACGGGAGATACGCAGTATTTT.

The chain employs TRBV28 and TRBJ2-5; D tentatively fits TRBD1 or TRBD2 (5 bases each). The DNA end is more similar to TRBJ2-7, so the J call may be wrong. This CDR3 comprises 16 residues. CDR1 MDHEN and CDR2 SYDVKM come from the germline V gene. CDR3 coding DNA: TGTGCCAGCACCCCAGGGTTTTTCCGGGATAACTACGAGCAGTACTTC. It translates to CASTPGFFRDNYEQYF.

This clone was counted a single time. CDR3 DNA: TGTGCCAGTAGTACCGCCTCGACAGGAGCTCGGACTGAAGCTTTCTTT. This codes for CASSTASTGARTEAFF. The genes are TRBV19 and TRBJ1-1, with D possibly being TRBD1 (6 bases). From germline, CDR1 is LNHDA and CDR2 SQIVND (reference sequence). The ends were cut back, 4 bases at V and 5 bases at J, with 20 bases in the middle. The CDR3 spans 16 residues.

V and J are TRBV19 and TRBJ1-1; tentative D call: TRBD1 (6 bases). V lost 9 bases to trimming and J lost 1 base, with 9 bases between them. This CDR3 spans 12 amino acids. Germline loops: CDR1 LNHDA, CDR2 SQIVND (reference sequence). The CDR3 DNA reads as TGTGCCAGCCTGGACAGGAACACTGAAGCTTTCTTT. Amino acids: CASLDRNTEAFF.

The rearrangement uses TRBV5-1 and TRBJ2-7; TRBD1 aligns across 8 bases. Germline CDR1 SGHRS, CDR2 YFSETQ. The CDR3 length is 15 residues. With V trimmed by 4 bases and J by 0 bases, 6 bases remained unmatched. The CDR3 region has the DNA TGCGCCAGCAGCCCCTGGGACAGGACCTCCTACGAGCAGTACTTC. This translates into CASSPWDRTSYEQYF.

With respect to this clone: The conserved phenylalanine or tryptophan is not found at the CDR3 terminus, so this likely reflects a read error. Because the CDR3's place on the DNA is in doubt, the DNA is left out and the CDR3 is given as listed by TCRdb. The V call is TRBV6-5, the J call TRBJ2-7; TRBD2 is the table's D call, not checked against the DNA. The CDR3 totals 13 residues, both ends included. The V gene's germline CDR1 is MNHEY and CDR2 SVGAGI. CDR3 region: CASSYSLGGPFFL.

This chain uses TRBV7-3 with TRBJ1-1, with 10 bases identical to TRBD1. The CDR3 is 13 residues long. V shed 5 bases, J shed 6 bases, and the junction held 3 bases outside the gene matches. Germline CDR1 is SGHTA and CDR2 is FQGTGA. The CDR3 spells CASSLGQGAEAFF. CDR3 bases: TGTGCCAGCAGCCTAGGACAGGGGGCTGAAGCTTTCTTT.

This clone was picked up a small number of times. V usage is TRBV9 and J usage is TRBJ2-2, with D possibly being TRBD2 (6 bases). CDR1 and CDR2 (germline): SGDLS, YYNGEE. V was cut by 3 bases and J by 1 base, with 13 bases left in between. This CDR3 spans 16 amino acids. In DNA form, the CDR3 reads TGTGCCAGCAGCGAAACTAGCTTGGGGAACACCGGGGAGCTGTTTTTT. Translation: CASSETSLGNTGELFF.

The rearrangement links TRBV28 to TRBJ2-1, with D possibly matching TRBD1 (8 bases). The V gene's germline CDR1 is MDHEN and CDR2 SYDVKM. Trimming took 3 bases from V and 9 from J, leaving 21 bases between them. The CDR3 loop spans 16 amino acids. The CDR3 DNA reads as TGTGCCAGCAGTTTTAACAGGGGGGGCCATACGGGTGAGCAGTTCTTC. Amino acids: CASSFNRGGHTGEQFF.

This clone was seen only a few times. The chain links TRBV28 to TRBJ1-2; unclear D gene. The CDR3 contains 12 residues. With 6 bases removed from V and 3 bases from J, the gap between germline ends came to 8 bases. Germline CDR1 and CDR2: MDHEN and SYDVKM. The CDR3 DNA reads as TGTGCCAGCAGCCGCAGGTACTATGGCTACACCTTC. Amino acids: CASSRRYYGYTF.

CDR3 residues: CASSDRWSSYNEQFF. CDR3 nucleotides: TGTGCCAGCAGCGACAGGTGGAGCTCCTACAATGAGCAGTTCTTC. This rearrangement joins TRBV3-1 (or the pseudogene TRBV3-2) to TRBJ2-1, with D perhaps matching TRBD1 (6 bases). V gave up 5 bases and J gave up 0 bases, with 11 bases separating them. Germline loops: CDR1 LGHDT, CDR2 YNNKEL (reference sequence). This CDR3 has 15 residues.

V and J are TRBV7-3 and TRBJ1-2, with D maybe TRBD1 (5 bases). CDR3 length: 18 amino acids. Germline assignment: CDR1 SGHTA and CDR2 FQGTGA. V lost 2 bases, J lost 4 bases, and 23 bases lay in between. DNA of the CDR3: TGTGCCAGCAGCTTACAGCCCCAGGCTGCACCAGGGTTCTATGGCTACACCTTC. Translating it yields CASSLQPQAAPGFYGYTF.

The chain is built from TRBV6-5 and TRBJ1-2, with D perhaps matching TRBD1 (6 bases). V was pared by 6 bases and J by 4 bases, with 9 bases between. The CDR3 extends over 12 amino acids. Germline assignment: CDR1 MNHEY and CDR2 SVGAGI. CDR3 sequence reads: CASSRGGYGYTF. CDR3 DNA: TGTGCCAGCAGCCGAGGGGGCTATGGCTACACCTTC.